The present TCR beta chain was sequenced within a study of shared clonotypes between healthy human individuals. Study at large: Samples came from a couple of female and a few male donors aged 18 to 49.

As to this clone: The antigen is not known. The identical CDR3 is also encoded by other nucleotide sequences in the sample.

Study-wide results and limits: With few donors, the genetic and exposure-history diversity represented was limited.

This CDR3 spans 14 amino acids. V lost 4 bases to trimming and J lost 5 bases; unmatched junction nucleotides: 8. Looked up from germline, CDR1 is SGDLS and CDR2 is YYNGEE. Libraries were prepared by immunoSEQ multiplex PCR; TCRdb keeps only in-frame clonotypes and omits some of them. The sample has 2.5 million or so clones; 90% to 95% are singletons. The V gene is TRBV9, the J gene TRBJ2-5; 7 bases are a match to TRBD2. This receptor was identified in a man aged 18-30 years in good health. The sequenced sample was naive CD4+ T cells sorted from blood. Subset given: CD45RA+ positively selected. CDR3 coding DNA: TGTGCCAGCAGCCCGAGGGGAGGGAGGGAGACCCAGTACTTC. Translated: CASSPRGGRETQYF.